This T cell receptor beta chain came from a study of CD8 T cell repertoires and HIV-1 epitope variants. Overall study context: Enriched T cells were co-cultured with equal autologous T cell-negative cells. An approximately 10-day culture received IL-2, IL-7 and IL-15 on days 3 and 7. The baseline condition was 1M T cells left uncultured.

This clone was recorded only once. Its target is not known. In germline, CDR1 is MNHEY, CDR2 SMNVEV (reference sequence). The CDR3 is 15 amino acids. Deletions cut 6 bases from V and 5 bases from J, with 16 bases between. Libraries were prepared by immunoSEQ multiplex PCR; TCRdb keeps only in-frame clonotypes and omits some of them. This sample yields several thousand clones, of which about two thirds are seen a single time; 40% to 45% belongs to the top ten. V gene TRBV27 combines with J gene TRBJ2-2; either TRBD1 or TRBD2 may supply D (5 bases each). Input material: cultured CD8+ T cells derived from PBMCs. The TCR was taken from a male donor with HIV. For the CDR3, the DNA is TGTGCCAGCAGCCCTCCCGGGGCTAATACCGGGGAGCTGTTTTTT. It translates to CASSPPGANTGELFF.